Below are 27 T cell receptor beta chains sequenced from a single sample in a study of Ad26.COV2.S vaccination and SARS-CoV-2 variants. Profiling relied on immunoSEQ multiplex PCR, and the TCRdb table lists in-frame clones only, not all of them. Of a few hundred thousand clones listed, around 90% are singletons. Specified treatment: 15 to 20 received Ad26.COV2.S at low or high dose, single or two shots; about 5 received placebo; per-sample allocation not given. Specimen acquisition occurred on day 63 following the initial vaccine or placebo injection. Sequences were derived from peripheral blood, sampled in a trial of Ad26.COV2.S vaccine versus placebo. The receptors derive from a person aged 18-65 years who received the Ad26.COV2.S COVID-19 vaccine or a placebo.

V is TRBV5-6 and J is TRBJ1-1; TRBD1 agrees at 9 bases. The CDR3 loop spans 15 amino acids. In germline, CDR1 is SGHDT, CDR2 YYEEEE. The V and J ends lost 3 bases and 2 bases, in that order; junction bases with no gene match: 5. CDR3 DNA: TGTGCCAGCAGCTGGGGACAGGGAAGAAACACTGAAGCTTTCTTT. Translation: CASSWGQGRNTEAFF. The variable domain in full, completed from reference TRBV5-6 and TRBJ1-1, reads DAGVTQSPTHLIKTRGQQVTLRCSPKSGHDTVSWYQQALGQGPQFIFQYYEEEERQRGNFPDRFSGHQFPNYSSELNVNALLLGDSALYLCASSWGQGRNTEAFFGQGTRLTVV.

The chain recombines TRBV5-6 with TRBJ1-1; D may be TRBD1 (6 bases). Germline CDR1 and CDR2: SGHDT and YYEEEE. V was cut by 2 bases and J by 0 bases, with 11 bases left in between. The CDR3 consists of 15 residues. The CDR3 coding sequence is TGTGCCAGCAGCTTACGGACAGTTATGAACACTGAAGCTTTCTTT. This codes for CASSLRTVMNTEAFF.

This clone showed up just a few times. The rearrangement links TRBV5-5 to TRBJ1-2; D perhaps matches TRBD1 (5 bases). The CDR3 sequence is 15 residues long. V shed 0 bases and J shed 4 bases, with 13 bases lying between them. Germline CDR1 and CDR2: SGHKS and YYEKEE (reference sequence). CDR3 sequence: CASSLAREGFYGYTF. CDR3 nucleotides: TGTGCCAGCAGCTTGGCCAGGGAAGGCTTCTATGGCTACACCTTC.

The CDR3 nucleotides read TGTGCCAGCAGACGTGGGCAGGGCCTTCTTTACGAGCAGTACTTC. Translated, it gives CASRRGQGLLYEQYF. The V gene is TRBV6-5, the J gene TRBJ2-7; D perhaps matches TRBD1 (5 bases). CDR1 is MNHEY and CDR2 is SVGAGI in the germline V gene. CDR3 length: 15 amino acids. Between the trimmed V and J ends, which lost 6 bases and 4 bases, there was a span of 19 bases.

The chain combines TRBV7-2 with TRBJ2-1; either TRBD1 or TRBD2 may supply D (5 bases each). This CDR3 is built from 11 residues. Deletions cut 5 bases from V and 11 bases from J, with 10 bases between. CDR1 is SGHTA, CDR2 FQGNSA, per germline. The CDR3: CASSAEGKQFF. DNA for the CDR3: TGTGCCAGCAGCGCCGAGGGGAAGCAGTTCTTC.

Comments on this clone: Other DNA sequences within the sample encode an identical CDR3. This chain connects TRBV5-1 to TRBJ1-1; D perhaps matches TRBD1 (5 bases). The ends were cut back, 5 bases at V and 0 bases at J, with 11 bases in the middle. In germline, CDR1 is SGHRS, CDR2 YFSETQ. The CDR3 covers 14 residues. CDR3 DNA: TGCGCCAGCAGTTTGACAGACCTGAACACTGAAGCTTTCTTT. Translation: CASSLTDLNTEAFF. The full variable domain, rest sourced from reference TRBV5-1 and TRBJ1-1, is KAGVTQTPRYLIKTRGQQVTLSCSPISGHRSVSWYQQTPGQGLQFLFEYFSETQRNKGNFPGRFSGRQFSNSRSEMNVSTLELGDSALYLCASSLTDLNTEAFFGQGTRLTVV.

This rearrangement joins TRBV7-2 to TRBJ1-2, with TRBD1 as a possible D gene (6 bases). The CDR3 is 14 residues long. V was shortened by 1 base and J by 4 bases, with 10 bases between the two germline ends. Germline V CDR1 and CDR2: SGHTA, FQGNSA. In nucleotides, the CDR3 is TGTGCCAGCAGCTTAGGGGGGCGAGGCTATGGCTACACCTTC. Protein sequence: CASSLGGRGYGYTF.

V gene TRBV6-5 combines with J gene TRBJ1-4, with D possibly TRBD1 on 6 matching bases. The CDR3 length is 15 residues. Trimming cost V 0 bases and J 4 bases, with 9 bases left between them. Germline V lookup: CDR1 MNHEY, CDR2 SVGAGI. The CDR3, as DNA: TGTGCCAGCAGTTACTCTGACAGGAGTAATGAAAAACTGTTTTTT. This sequence encodes CASSYSDRSNEKLFF.

The chain links TRBV29-1 to TRBJ1-1, with D uncertain. The V end was cut by 5 bases, the J end by 8 bases, with 12 bases between. Germline V gene sequence: CDR1 SQVTM, CDR2 ANQGSEA. The CDR3 length is 11 residues. For the CDR3, the DNA is TGCAGCGTTCACCGGGCCAGGGAAGCTTTCTTT. Its translation is CSVHRAREAFF.

The J gene is TRBJ2-7, the V gene TRBV6-5; D perhaps matches TRBD1 (6 bases). Germline CDR1 reads MNHEY; CDR2 reads SVGAGI. The CDR3 has 12 amino acids. Trimming shortened V by 4 bases and J by 7 bases, and 11 bases separated the two germline ends. CDR3 bases: TGTGCCAGCAGTTTGGTTGGGACAGAGCAGTACTTC. Encoded protein: CASSLVGTEQYF.

This clone has only one observation. This chain connects TRBV20-1 to TRBJ2-2; no definite D call. The CDR3 has 11 residues. Germline assignment: CDR1 DFQATT and CDR2 SNEGSKA (reference sequence). Trimming took 5 bases from V and 7 from J, leaving 8 bases between them. Written as DNA, the CDR3 is TGCAGTGCTGGTATACTCGGGGAGCTGTTTTTT. It specifies CSAGILGELFF.

The chain is built from TRBV19 and TRBJ2-2; D is unclear. The CDR3 is 12 residues long. CDR1 LNHDA and CDR2 SQIVND come from the germline V gene (reference sequence). Trimming took off 3 bases at V and 5 bases at J, with 4 bases between the two ends. The CDR3 DNA is TGTGCCAGTAGTATGAGGACCGGGGAGCTGTTTTTT. It translates to CASSMRTGELFF.

The chain links TRBV27 to TRBJ2-3; 9 nucleotides match TRBD1. The CDR3 spans 14 residues. Germline-derived CDR1 and CDR2 are MNHEY and SMNVEV (reference sequence). Trimming at V came to 6 bases and at J to 3 bases, leaving 4 bases not matched to a gene. The CDR3 DNA reads TGTGCCAGCAGGACAGGGGGTGGGACAGATACGCAGTATTTT. Translation: CASRTGGGTDTQYF.

J is TRBJ1-2 and V is TRBV6-1, with D hard to call. CDR1 MNHNS and CDR2 SASEGT come from the germline V gene. V shed 2 bases and J shed 3 bases, with 7 bases lying between them. The CDR3 loop spans 13 amino acids. Here the CDR3 reads CASSETGDYGYTF. The CDR3, as DNA: TGTGCCAGCAGTGAAACCGGGGACTATGGCTACACCTTC.

J is TRBJ2-7 and V is TRBV28, with 8 bases lining up with TRBD2. The CDR3 runs to 15 residues. Germline V gives CDR1 MDHEN, CDR2 SYDVKM. V gave up 2 bases and J gave up 1 base; unmatched junction bases: 4. Written as DNA, the CDR3 is TGTGCCAGCAGTTTAAGCGGGAGTCAATCCTACGAGCAGTACGTC. Amino acid sequence: CASSLSGSQSYEQYV.

The rearrangement uses TRBV28 and TRBJ1-3; tentatively, D is TRBD1 (5 bases). From germline, CDR1 is MDHEN and CDR2 SYDVKM. CDR3 size: 12 residues. CDR3 loop: CAGKGRGNTIYF. As DNA, the CDR3 is TGTGCTGGCAAGGGACGGGGAAACACCATATATTTT. Full variable domain (remainder filled in from reference TRBV28 and TRBJ1-3): DVKVTQSSRYLVKRTGEKVFLECVQDMDHENMFWYRQDPGLGLRLIYFSYDVKMKEKGDIPEGYSVSREKKERFSLILESASTNQTSMYLCAGKGRGNTIYFGEGSWLTVV.

This sequence joins TRBV9 and TRBJ1-2; 12 bases map to TRBD1. In germline, CDR1 is SGDLS, CDR2 YYNGEE. This CDR3 has 19 amino acids. V was pared by 0 bases and J by 4 bases, with 13 bases of the junction left unmatched. Here the CDR3 reads CASSVDPGTGGVPPYGYTF. The CDR3 region has the DNA TGTGCCAGCAGCGTAGACCCCGGGACAGGGGGCGTCCCCCCCTATGGCTACACCTTC.

The chain employs TRBV5-1 and TRBJ2-1; TRBD1 matches at 8 bases. The CDR3 has 14 amino acids. CDR1 is SGHRS and CDR2 is YFSETQ in the germline V gene. V was clipped by 3 bases and J by 2 bases; unmatched bases: 1. Here the CDR3 DNA reads TGCGCCAGCAGCTCGACAGGGGCCTACAATGAGCAGTTCTTC. Translated: CASSSTGAYNEQFF.

In DNA, the CDR3 is TGCGCCAGCAGCCCGGGTAACTATGGCTACACCTTC. Its protein product is CASSPGNYGYTF. The chain has TRBV5-1 and TRBJ1-2, with D unclear. The germline CDR1 and CDR2 sequences are SGHRS and YFSETQ. The CDR3 contains 12 residues. Trimming removed 4 bases from V and 1 base from J, with 5 bases in between. The variable domain in full, with the rest retrieved from reference TRBV5-1 and TRBJ1-2, is KAGVTQTPRYLIKTRGQQVTLSCSPISGHRSVSWYQQTPGQGLQFLFEYFSETQRNKGNFPGRFSGRQFSNSRSEMNVSTLELGDSALYLCASSPGNYGYTFGSGTRLTVV.

The gene calls are TRBV6-5 and TRBJ2-1, with a weak D call TRBD2 (5 bases). Germline CDR1 is MNHEY and CDR2 is SVGAGI. The CDR3 sequence is 15 residues long. V lost 1 base to trimming and J lost 6 bases, with 13 bases between them. DNA for the CDR3: TGTGCCAGCAGTTACTGGGAAGCGAGCGGCAATGAGCAGTTCTTC. Translating it yields CASSYWEASGNEQFF.

The chain joins TRBV2 to TRBJ2-7; D might be TRBD1 (7 bases). V shed 7 bases and J shed 3 bases, with 19 bases lying between them. Germline V gene data show CDR1 as SNHLY and CDR2 as FYNNEI. CDR3 length: 15 residues. The CDR3 coding sequence is TGTGCCAGCATGTGCGGGGACAGAACCCTCTACGAGCAGTACGTC. Amino acid sequence: CASMCGDRTLYEQYV.

This chain joins TRBV27 and TRBJ2-7; TRBD1 is a possible D gene (6 bases). The germline CDR1 and CDR2 sequences are MNHEY and SMNVEV (reference sequence). The CDR3 has 14 residues. Trimming cost V 3 bases and J 3 bases, with 12 bases left between them. DNA for the CDR3: TGTGCCAGCAGTTTGGGGGACAACAACTACGAGCAGTACGTC. It encodes CASSLGDNNYEQYV.

The V gene is TRBV7-9, the J gene TRBJ1-3; TRBD1 is a possible D gene (6 bases). The V and J ends lost 6 bases and 4 bases respectively, with 13 bases between them. Germline V gene data show CDR1 as SEHNR and CDR2 as FQNEAQ (reference sequence). The CDR3 is 14 residues long. CDR3 region: CASREQGAGNTIYF. CDR3 bases: TGTGCCAGCAGGGAACAGGGAGCAGGAAACACCATATATTTT.

The CDR3 reads CASSLRPVQVFSGNTIYF. The CDR3 DNA sequence: TGTGCCAGCAGCTTAAGACCGGTACAGGTTTTCTCTGGAAACACCATATATTTT. The V gene is TRBV13, the J gene TRBJ1-3, with D perhaps matching TRBD1 (5 bases). The V end lost 2 bases, the J end lost 0 bases, and 17 bases lay between the germline ends. The CDR3 consists of 18 residues. CDR1 and CDR2 (germline): PRHDT, FYEKMQ (reference sequence). Full variable domain (missing parts from reference TRBV13 and TRBJ1-3): AAGVIQSPRHLIKEKRETATLKCYPIPRHDTVYWYQQGPGQDPQFLISFYEKMQSDKGSIPDRFSAQQFSDYHSELNMSSLELGDSALYFCASSLRPVQVFSGNTIYFGEGSWLTVV.

The gene calls are TRBV9 and TRBJ1-3; D is ambiguous. V dropped 0 bases and J dropped 0 bases, with 10 bases sitting between them. The CDR3 is 16 amino acids. Germline V gene sequence: CDR1 SGDLS, CDR2 YYNGEE. Here the CDR3 DNA reads TGTGCCAGCAGCGTAGACGAGGTCCGCTCTGGAAACACCATATATTTT. It is translated as CASSVDEVRSGNTIYF.

The rearrangement links TRBV5-8 to TRBJ2-3, with TRBD2 matching 9 bases. With V trimmed by 3 bases and J by 2 bases, 10 bases remained unmatched. This CDR3 has 17 residues. Germline V gene data show CDR1 as SGHTS and CDR2 as YDEGEE. CDR3 nucleotide sequence: TGTGCCAGCAGCTCCCGGATAGCGGGGGCTTCCACAGATACGCAGTATTTT. Translating gives CASSSRIAGASTDTQYF.

This clone has more than one count but fewer than ten. This rearrangement joins TRBV6-2 or TRBV6-3 to TRBJ2-7; the D is unclear. Per the germline V gene, CDR1 is MNHEY and CDR2 is SVGEGT. V lost 6 bases and J lost 3, with 6 bases in between. The CDR3 covers 11 residues. This CDR3 is CASSVGYEQYF. The CDR3 coding sequence is TGTGCCAGCAGCGTCGGCTACGAGCAGTACTTC.